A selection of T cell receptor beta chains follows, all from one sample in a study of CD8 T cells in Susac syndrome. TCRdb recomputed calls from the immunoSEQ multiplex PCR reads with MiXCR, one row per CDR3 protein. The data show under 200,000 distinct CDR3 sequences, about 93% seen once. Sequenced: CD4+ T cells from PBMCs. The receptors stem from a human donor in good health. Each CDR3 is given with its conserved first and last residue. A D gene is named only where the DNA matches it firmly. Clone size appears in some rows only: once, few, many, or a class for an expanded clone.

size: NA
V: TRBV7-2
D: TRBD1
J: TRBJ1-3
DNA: TGTGCCAGCAGCTTAGCCCCAGGGGGCTCTGGAAACACCATATATTTT
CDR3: CASSLAPGGSGNTIYF

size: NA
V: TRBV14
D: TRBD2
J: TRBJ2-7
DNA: TGTGCCAGCAGCCCTGGGACTAGCGGGGCCTACGAGCAGTACTTC
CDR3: CASSPGTSGAYEQYF

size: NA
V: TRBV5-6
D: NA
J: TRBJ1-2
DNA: TGTGCCAGCAGCCCAGGGAGTGGGGGCTACACCTTC
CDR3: CASSPGSGGYTF

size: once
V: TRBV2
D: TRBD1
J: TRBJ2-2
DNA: TGTGCCAGCACCCCCGGGACAGGGGCCACCGGGGAGCTGTTTTTT
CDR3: CASTPGTGATGELFF

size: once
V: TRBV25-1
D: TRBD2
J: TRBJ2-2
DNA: TGTGCCAGTGCTGCGGGGGACACCGGGGAGCTGTTTTTT
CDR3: CASAAGDTGELFF

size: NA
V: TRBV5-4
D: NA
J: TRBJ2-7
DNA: TGTGCCAGCAGCTTGCTAACGGGGCCCTACGAGCAGTACTTC
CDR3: CASSLLTGPYEQYF

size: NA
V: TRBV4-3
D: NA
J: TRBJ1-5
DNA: TGCGCCAGCAGCCAGAACTTGGGCCGGGGGGACCAGCCCCAGCATTTT
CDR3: CASSQNLGRGDQPQHF

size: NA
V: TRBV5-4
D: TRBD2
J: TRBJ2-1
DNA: TGTGCCAGCAGCTTGAGTGAGCGGGGGGCCCAAAGCTCCTACAATGAGCAGTTCTTC
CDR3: CASSLSERGAQSSYNEQFF

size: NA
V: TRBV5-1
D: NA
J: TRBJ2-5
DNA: TGCGCCAGCAGCTTAGGACAGAGGGGACAAGAGACCCAGTACTTC
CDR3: CASSLGQRGQETQYF

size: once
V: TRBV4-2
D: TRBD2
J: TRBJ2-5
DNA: TGTGCCAGCAGCCAAGTAACTAGCGGGGAGGAGACCCAGTACTTC
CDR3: CASSQVTSGEETQYF

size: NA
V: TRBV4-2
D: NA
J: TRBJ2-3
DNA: TGTGCCAGCAGCCGAGACGTTCGGTCAGATACGCAGTATTTT
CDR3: CASSRDVRSDTQYF

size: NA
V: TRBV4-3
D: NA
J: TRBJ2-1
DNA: TGCGCCAGCAGCCAAGATGCAGGTTCGAGCTCCTACAATGAGCAGTTCTTC
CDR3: CASSQDAGSSSYNEQFF

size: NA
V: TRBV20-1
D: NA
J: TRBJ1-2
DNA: TGCAGTGCTAGGGGACACCTATCCCCCTATGGCTACACCTTC
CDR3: CSARGHLSPYGYTF

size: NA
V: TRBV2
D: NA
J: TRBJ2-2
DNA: TGTGCCAGCAGCGGAGACACCGGGGAGCTGTTTTTT
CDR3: CASSGDTGELFF

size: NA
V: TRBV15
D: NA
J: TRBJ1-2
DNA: TGTGCCACCAGCAGAGACCCAAGGATAGGTCTGGGAGGCTACACCTTC
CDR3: CATSRDPRIGLGGYTF

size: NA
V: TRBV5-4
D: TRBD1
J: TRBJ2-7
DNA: TGTGCCAGCAGCTTAGGGGACAGGATTCCCTACGAGCAGTACTTC
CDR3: CASSLGDRIPYEQYF

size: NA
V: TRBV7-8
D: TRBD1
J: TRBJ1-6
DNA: TGTGCCAGCAGCTTACAGGGGGCGGGGTATAATTCACCCCTCCACTTT
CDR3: CASSLQGAGYNSPLHF

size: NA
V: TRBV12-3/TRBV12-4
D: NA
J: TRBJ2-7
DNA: TGTGCCAGCAGTTTGGAGGACGGTGCTTACGAGCAGTACTTC
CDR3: CASSLEDGAYEQYF

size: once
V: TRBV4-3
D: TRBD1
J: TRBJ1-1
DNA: TGCGCCAGCAGCCAAGATCCACAGGGGCAGTACACTGAAGCTTTCTTT
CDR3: CASSQDPQGQYTEAFF

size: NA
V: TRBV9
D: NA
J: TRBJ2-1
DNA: TGTGCCAGCAGCGTAAGTACGGGGGCGGACTACAATGAGCAGTTCTTC
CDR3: CASSVSTGADYNEQFF

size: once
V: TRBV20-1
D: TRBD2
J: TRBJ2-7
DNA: TGCAGTGCCCATCTCCCGACTAGCGGGGGGTCAGACGAGCAGTACTTC
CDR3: CSAHLPTSGGSDEQYF

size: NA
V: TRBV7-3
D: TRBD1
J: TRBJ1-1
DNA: TGTGCCAGCAGCTCCCAGGGGGCGCGGGACACTGAAGCTTTCTTT
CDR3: CASSSQGARDTEAFF

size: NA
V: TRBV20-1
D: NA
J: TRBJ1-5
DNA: TGCAGTGCTAGAGTACAGGCTGGTCAGCCCCAGCATTTT
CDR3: CSARVQAGQPQHF

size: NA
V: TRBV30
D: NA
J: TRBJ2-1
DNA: TGTGCCTGGAGTGAACAGTGGAATGAGCAGTTCTTC
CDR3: CAWSEQWNEQFF

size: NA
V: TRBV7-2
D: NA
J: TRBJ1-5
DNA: TGTGCCAGCAGCTCCCAGAATCAGCCCCAGCATTTT
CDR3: CASSSQNQPQHF

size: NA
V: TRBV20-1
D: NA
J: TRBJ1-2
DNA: TGCAGTGCCCCTGGAGGGGCGGGGGGCTACACCTTC
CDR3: CSAPGGAGGYTF

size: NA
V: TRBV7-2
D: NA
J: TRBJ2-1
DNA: TGTGCCAGCAGCTCCTCGCTAACCCAATTAAACAATGAGCAGTTCTTC
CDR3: CASSSSLTQLNNEQFF

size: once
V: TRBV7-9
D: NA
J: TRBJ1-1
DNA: TGTGCCAGCAGCTTAGCTCCCAAGAACACTGAAGCTTTCTTT
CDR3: CASSLAPKNTEAFF

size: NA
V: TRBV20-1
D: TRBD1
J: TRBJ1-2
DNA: TGCAGTGCCCCACCGACAGGGGGCAGCTATGGCTACACCTTC
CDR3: CSAPPTGGSYGYTF

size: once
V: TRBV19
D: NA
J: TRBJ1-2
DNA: TGTGCCAGTAGTCCGGGATCCCTCGGGGGCTACACCTTC
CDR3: CASSPGSLGGYTF

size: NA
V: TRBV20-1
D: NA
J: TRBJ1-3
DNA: TGCAGTGCTGAGCGGATCTCTGGAAACACCATATATTTT
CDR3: CSAERISGNTIYF

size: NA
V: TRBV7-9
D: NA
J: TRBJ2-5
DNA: TGTGCCAGCAGCTTTGTCCCGCAAGAGACCCAGTACTTC
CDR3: CASSFVPQETQYF

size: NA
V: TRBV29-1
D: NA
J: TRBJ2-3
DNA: TGCAGCGTTGAAGGGCCGGGCGGCACAGATACGCAGTATTTT
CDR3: CSVEGPGGTDTQYF

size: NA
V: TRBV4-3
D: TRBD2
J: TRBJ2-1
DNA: TGCGCCAGCAGCCCCATAGCGGGGGGGCCCTACAATGAGCAGTTCTTC
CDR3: CASSPIAGGPYNEQFF

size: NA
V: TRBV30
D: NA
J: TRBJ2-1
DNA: TGTGCCTGGAGTGTATCCGGGTACAATGAGCAGTTCTTC
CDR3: CAWSVSGYNEQFF

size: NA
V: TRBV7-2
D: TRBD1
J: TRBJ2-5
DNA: TGTGCCAGCAGCCCCGGGACAGGGAGGGGGCAAGAGACCCAGTACTTC
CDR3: CASSPGTGRGQETQYF

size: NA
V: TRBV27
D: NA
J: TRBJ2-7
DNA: TGTGCCAGCAGTTACCAGGGACCCTACGAGCAGTACTTC
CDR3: CASSYQGPYEQYF

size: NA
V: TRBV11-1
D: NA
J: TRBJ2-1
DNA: TGTGCCAGCAGCTTAGAAACGGGGAGCATCTCCTACAATGAGCAGTTCTTC
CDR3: CASSLETGSISYNEQFF

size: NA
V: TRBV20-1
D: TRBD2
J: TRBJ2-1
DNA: TGCAGTGCTGATAGCGGGGGGGCCGTCAATGAGCAGTTCTTC
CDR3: CSADSGGAVNEQFF

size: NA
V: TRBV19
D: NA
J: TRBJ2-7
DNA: TGTGCCACCTCAACAGGAGCCTACGAGCAGTACTTC
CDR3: CATSTGAYEQYF

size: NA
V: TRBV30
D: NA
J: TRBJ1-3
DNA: TGTGCCTGGAGTCGGGGGGGCCCAAACACCATATATTTT
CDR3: CAWSRGGPNTIYF

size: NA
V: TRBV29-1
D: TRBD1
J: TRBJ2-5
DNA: TGCAGCGTCAGGCGGACAGGGGGCGCAGAGACCCAGTACTTC
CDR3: CSVRRTGGAETQYF

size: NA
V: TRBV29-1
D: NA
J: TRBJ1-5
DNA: TGCAGCGCCCAGGAGAGCAATCAGCCCCAGCATTTT
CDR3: CSAQESNQPQHF

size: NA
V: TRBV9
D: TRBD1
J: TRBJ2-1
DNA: TGTGCCACCAGCTCCCACGGGGGACAGGGGTTCGATGAGCAGTTCTTC
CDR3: CATSSHGGQGFDEQFF

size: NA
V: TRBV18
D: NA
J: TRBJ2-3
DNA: TGTGCCAGCTCACCCGGTATCACAGATACGCAGTATTTT
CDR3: CASSPGITDTQYF

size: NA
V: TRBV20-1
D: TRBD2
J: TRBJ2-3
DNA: TGCAGTGCTAGAGTGACGGGGGGATACACAGATACGCAGTATTTT
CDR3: CSARVTGGYTDTQYF

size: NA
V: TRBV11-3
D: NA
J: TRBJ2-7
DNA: TGTGCCAGCGCCCCGACAGGTTCCTACGAGCAGTACTTC
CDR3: CASAPTGSYEQYF

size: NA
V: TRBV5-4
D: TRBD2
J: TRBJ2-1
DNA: TGTGCCAGCAGCTTGGGGGGACTAGCGGGGGTTCACAATGAGCAGTTCTTC
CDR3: CASSLGGLAGVHNEQFF

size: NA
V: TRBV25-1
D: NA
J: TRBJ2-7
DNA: TGTGCCAGCAGTGAGCCAGGGAAGTACGAGCAGTACTTC
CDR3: CASSEPGKYEQYF

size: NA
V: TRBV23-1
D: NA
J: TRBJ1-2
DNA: TGCGCCAGCAGTCAATTGACGGGACACACTTATGGCTACACCTTC
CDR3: CASSQLTGHTYGYTF

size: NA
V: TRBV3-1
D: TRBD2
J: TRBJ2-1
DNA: TGTGCCAGCAGCCAAGTAGCGGGGGGGCTGGCTGGCTACAATGAGCAGTTCTTC
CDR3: CASSQVAGGLAGYNEQFF

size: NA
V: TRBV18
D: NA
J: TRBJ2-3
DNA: TGTGCCAGCTCACCACCGAATACAGGGTCAGATACGCAGTATTTT
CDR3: CASSPPNTGSDTQYF

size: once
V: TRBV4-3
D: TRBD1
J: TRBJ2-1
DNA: TGCGCCAGCAGCCAAGACAGGACAGGATACAATGAGCAGTTCTTC
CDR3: CASSQDRTGYNEQFF

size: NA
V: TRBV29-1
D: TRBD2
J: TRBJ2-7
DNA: TGCAGCGCTGGTTCCGGGGGGGCCTCCTACGAGCAGTACTTC
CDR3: CSAGSGGASYEQYF

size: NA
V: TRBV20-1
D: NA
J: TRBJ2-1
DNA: TGCAGTGCTAGAGATCCGGGACCCCGCTCCTACAATGAGCAGTTCTTC
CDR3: CSARDPGPRSYNEQFF

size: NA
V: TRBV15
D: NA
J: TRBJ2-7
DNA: TGTGCCACCAGCACTACAGGGTTTGCCGAGCAGTACTTC
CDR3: CATSTTGFAEQYF

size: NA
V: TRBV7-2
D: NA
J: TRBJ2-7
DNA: TGTGCCAGCAGCTTGGGCTCGGGGGAGTTGGTCTACGAGCAGTACTTC
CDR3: CASSLGSGELVYEQYF